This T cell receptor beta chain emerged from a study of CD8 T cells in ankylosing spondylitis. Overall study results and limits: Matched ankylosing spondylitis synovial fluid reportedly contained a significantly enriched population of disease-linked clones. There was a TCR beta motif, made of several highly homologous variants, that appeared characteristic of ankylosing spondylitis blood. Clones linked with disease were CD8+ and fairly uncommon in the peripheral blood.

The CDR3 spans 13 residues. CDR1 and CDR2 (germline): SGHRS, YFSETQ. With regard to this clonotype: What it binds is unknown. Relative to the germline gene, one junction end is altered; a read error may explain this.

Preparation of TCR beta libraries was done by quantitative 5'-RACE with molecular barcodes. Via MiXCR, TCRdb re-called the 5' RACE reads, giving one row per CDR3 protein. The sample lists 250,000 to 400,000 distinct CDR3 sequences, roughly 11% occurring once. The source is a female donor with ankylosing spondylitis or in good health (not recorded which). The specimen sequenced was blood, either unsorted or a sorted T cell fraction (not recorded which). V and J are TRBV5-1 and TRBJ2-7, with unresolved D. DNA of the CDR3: TGCGCCAGCAGCTTGGCGATCGGCTACGAGCAGTCCTTC. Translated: CASSLAIGYEQSF.